This T cell receptor (beta chain) was identified in a study of Ad26.COV2.S vaccination and SARS-CoV-2 variants. Looking at the study overall: Into the muscle, Ad26.COV2.S was dosed once or twice, 56 days apart.

This clone was seen more than once but under ten times. Sequencing used immunoSEQ multiplex PCR; TCRdb keeps in-frame clones, though not all of them. There are 440,000 or so clones in the sample; roughly nine tenths occur only once, and about 1.5% lies in the top ten. As for treatment: some 20 received Ad26.COV2.S at low or high dose, single or two shots; a few received placebo; per-sample allocation not given. Following the first vaccine or placebo injection, samples were taken on day 63. In Boston, the donor was an adult between 18-55 years of age. Expressing Wuhan-strain SARS-CoV-2 spike, an Ad26 vector served as the vaccine. The V gene lost 4 bases and the J gene lost 5 bases, with 19 bases spanning the gap. Looked up from germline, CDR1 is KGHDR and CDR2 is SFDVKD. This CDR3 is built from 16 residues.

The rearrangement joins TRBV24-1 to TRBJ1-2; perhaps TRBD1 as D (6 bases). The receptor's source is a person aged 18-60 years who received the Ad26.COV2.S COVID-19 vaccine or a placebo. The material sequenced was peripheral blood, taken in a trial of Ad26.COV2.S vaccine versus placebo. DNA of the CDR3: TGTGCCACCAGTGACCCGTCTCGACAGGATGGATATGGCTACACCTTC. It yields the protein CATSDPSRQDGYGYTF.